The entry below describes one TCR beta chain. V shed 3 bases, J shed 2 bases, and the junction held 7 bases outside the gene matches. This CDR3 contains 16 residues. The germline V gene has CDR1 SGDLS and CDR2 YYNGEE. The source of the sample is a study of blood T cell repertoires in COVID-19. The assay was immunoSEQ multiplex PCR, and TCRdb's table has in-frame clones only and misses some. Here the sample spans approximately 180,000 clones, approximately 79% being singletons. The rearrangement uses TRBV9 and TRBJ2-2, with 7 bases matching TRBD1. The sequenced sample consisted of PBMCs or T cells enriched from blood (not recorded which). The sequence came from a woman aged 55-70 years with acute COVID-19. CDR3 DNA sequence: TGTGCCAGCAGCGCGTTGGGACAGTCTAACACCGGGGAGCTGTTTTTT. It yields the protein CASSALGQSNTGELFF.